These 29 T cell receptor beta chains share one sample of origin, sequenced in a study of OX40 agonist ivuxolimab in advanced cancers. Sequenced by immunoSEQ multiplex PCR; TCRdb stores in-frame clones only, minus some. The sample holds some 63,000 clones, 87% seen once. Sequencing was performed on CD4+ or CD8+ T cells sorted from blood, taken in a trial of the OX40 agonist ivuxolimab. These receptors were obtained from an adult with an advanced solid tumor such as melanoma, head and neck, liver or kidney cancer.

The chain couples TRBV19 to TRBJ2-5; TRBD1 matches 9 bases. The germline V gene has CDR1 LNHDA and CDR2 SQIVND (reference sequence). The V and J ends lost 5 bases and 5 bases, in that order; junction bases with no gene match: 6. This CDR3 is 14 amino acids long. The CDR3 loop is CASSAQGAGETQYF. CDR3 coding DNA: TGTGCCAGTAGTGCACAGGGGGCGGGGGAGACCCAGTACTTC.

The V gene is TRBV6-5, the J gene TRBJ1-1; D might be TRBD1 (5 bases). The CDR3 contains 12 residues. Germline lookup yields CDR1 MNHEY and CDR2 SVGAGI. V was pared by 6 bases and J by 8 bases, with 13 bases between. The CDR3 is CASRSDSFEAFF. For the CDR3, the DNA is TGTGCCAGCAGATCCGACAGTTTCGAAGCTTTCTTT.

The chain combines TRBV19 with TRBJ2-5; 10 bases are shared with TRBD2. V shed 5 bases and J 1 base; nucleotides not matched to a gene: 1. The CDR3 covers 14 residues. Germline assignment: CDR1 LNHDA and CDR2 SQIVND (reference sequence). DNA for the CDR3: TGTGCCAGTAGTCGGACTAGCGGCCAAGAGACCCAGTACTTC. The encoded protein is CASSRTSGQETQYF.

This clone was counted between two and nine times. This CDR3 reads CASSYSAGELFF. CDR3 nucleotide sequence: TGTGCCAGCAGTTACTCCGCTGGGGAGCTGTTTTTT. The chain combines TRBV6-5 with TRBJ2-2; D is unclear. This CDR3 comprises 12 residues. Germline V gives CDR1 MNHEY, CDR2 SVGAGI. Trimming stripped 0 bases from V and 8 bases from J, with 4 bases between.

The V gene is TRBV18, the J gene TRBJ2-1, with D possibly being TRBD1 or TRBD2 (5 bases each). Between the trimmed V and J ends, which lost 1 base and 10 bases, there was a span of 5 bases. Germline CDR1 reads KGHSH; CDR2 reads LQKENI. CDR3 length: 11 amino acids. CDR3 region: CASSPRGEQFF. CDR3 DNA: TGTGCCAGCTCACCACGGGGGGAGCAGTTCTTC.

This clone was picked up one time. This chain joins TRBV6-1 and TRBJ2-7, with TRBD1 matching 9 bases. Per germline, CDR1 MNHNS and CDR2 SASEGT. J lost 7 bases, V lost 2 bases, and 6 bases had no gene match. This CDR3 contains 14 residues. CDR3 region: CASSELGQGKEQYF. CDR3 nucleotide sequence: TGTGCCAGCAGTGAACTGGGACAGGGAAAAGAGCAGTACTTC.

The CDR3 DNA follows: TGTGCCAGCAGTTGGAGACAGGAGGCCAACTATGGCTACACCTTC. It encodes CASSWRQEANYGYTF. The chain joins TRBV6-1 to TRBJ1-2; TRBD1 is a possible D gene (6 bases). Deletions cut 5 bases from V and 2 bases from J, with 15 bases between. Germline CDR1 and CDR2: MNHNS and SASEGT. The CDR3 is 15 amino acids.

A single count supports this clone. The V gene is TRBV28, the J gene TRBJ2-3; no definite D call. Germline CDR1 MDHEN, CDR2 SYDVKM. The ends were cut back, 1 base at V and 2 bases at J, with 7 bases in the middle. The CDR3 runs to 14 residues. CDR3 sequence reads: CASSLYLTTDTQYF. In nucleotides, the CDR3 is TGTGCCAGCAGTTTATACTTGACCACAGATACGCAGTATTTT.

The chain uses TRBV2 and TRBJ2-5, with a weak D call TRBD2 (5 bases). This CDR3 contains 13 residues. The germline CDR1 and CDR2 sequences are SNHLY and FYNNEI. The germline V and J ends were trimmed by 5 bases and 1 base, with 8 bases remaining between them. CDR3 in amino acids: CASSRRAQETQYF. In DNA form, the CDR3 reads TGTGCCAGCAGTCGGCGGGCCCAAGAGACCCAGTACTTC.

The genes are TRBV28 and TRBJ2-4; 9 nucleotides line up with TRBD1. In germline, CDR1 is MDHEN, CDR2 SYDVKM. The CDR3 is 13 residues long. V trimming: 6 bases; J trimming: 8 bases; junction bases outside the gene matches: 5. The CDR3 nucleotides read TGTGCCAGCAGGGGGACAGGGCGGCACATTCAGTACTTC. Its protein product is CASRGTGRHIQYF.

V is TRBV30 and J is TRBJ1-3; D is perhaps TRBD1 (6 bases). Germline V gives CDR1 GTSNPN, CDR2 SVGIG (reference sequence). V lost 0 bases and J 6 bases, leaving 12 bases between the germline ends. The CDR3 totals 14 residues. Here the CDR3 reads CAWSVGPGANTIYF. CDR3 nucleotide sequence: TGTGCCTGGAGTGTAGGCCCAGGGGCAAACACCATATATTTT.

The chain carries TRBV6-5 and TRBJ2-7, with D unresolved. Between the trimmed V and J ends, which lost 0 bases and 13 bases, there was a span of 19 bases. The germline CDR1 and CDR2 sequences are MNHEY and SVGAGI. This CDR3 region has 14 residues. The CDR3 nucleotides are TGTGCCAGCAGTTACTCGCGGACGAGTTCGAATGTTTACTTC. Translation: CASSYSRTSSNVYF.

V usage is TRBV11-3 and J usage is TRBJ2-5, with no clear D. Germline loops: CDR1 SGHNT, CDR2 YENEEA. V lost 1 base, J lost 7 bases, and 7 bases lay in between. This CDR3 comprises 12 residues. The CDR3 loop is CASSLGFGTQYF. The CDR3 bases are TGTGCCAGCAGCTTAGGATTCGGGACCCAGTACTTC.

V gene TRBV27 combines with J gene TRBJ2-7; D gene uncertain. CDR1 is MNHEY and CDR2 is SMNVEV in the germline V gene (reference sequence). This CDR3 spans 11 amino acids. V lost 6 bases to trimming and J lost 2 bases, with 5 bases between them. CDR3 DNA sequence: TGTGCCAGCAGACCGACCTACGAGCAGTACTTC. It encodes CASRPTYEQYF.

The J gene is TRBJ2-3, the V gene TRBV5-1; TRBD1 aligns across 7 bases. In germline, CDR1 is SGHRS, CDR2 YFSETQ. With V trimmed by 2 bases and J by 3 bases, 6 bases remained unmatched. The CDR3 contains 15 residues. CDR3 loop: CASSLEGARTDTQYF. The CDR3 DNA follows: TGCGCCAGCAGCTTAGAGGGGGCTCGTACAGATACGCAGTATTTT.

The chain uses TRBV6-1 and TRBJ2-7; D unclear. The germline V gene encodes CDR1 MNHNS and CDR2 SASEGT. V lost 8 bases and J 0 bases, leaving 17 bases between the germline ends. The CDR3 runs 15 residues. The CDR3 protein is CASPQKVPSSYEQYF. The CDR3, as DNA: TGTGCCAGCCCCCAAAAAGTCCCTAGCTCCTACGAGCAGTACTTC.

The chain carries TRBV7-2 and TRBJ2-2; 11 bases map to TRBD2. The CDR3 sequence is 15 residues long. V was clipped by 4 bases and J by 3 bases; unmatched bases: 1. CDR1 and CDR2 from the germline V gene are SGHTA and FQGNSA. Here the CDR3 DNA reads TGTGCCAGCAGCTCGGGACTAGCGGACACCGGGGAGCTGTTTTTT. Translation: CASSSGLADTGELFF.

Remarks on this clone: Lacking the conserved final phenylalanine or tryptophan, this CDR3 likely reflects a read error. V usage is TRBV6-5 and J usage is TRBJ2-7, with D perhaps matching TRBD1 (6 bases). Per germline, CDR1 MNHEY and CDR2 SVGAGI. With 8 bases removed from V and 0 bases from J, the gap between germline ends came to 14 bases. This CDR3 contains 14 residues. CDR3 region: CASHDRSVSYEQYL. The CDR3 coding sequence is TGTGCCAGCCACGACAGGTCTGTCTCCTACGAGCAGTACCTC.

The chain recombines TRBV19 with TRBJ1-5; weak D call: TRBD1 (5 bases). Germline lookup yields CDR1 LNHDA and CDR2 SQIVND (reference sequence). The CDR3 is 13 residues long. Trimming took off 6 bases at V and 7 bases at J, with 13 bases between the two ends. Here the CDR3 DNA reads TGTGCCAGTAGAGCTCAGGGTTACCAGCCCCAGCATTTT. It encodes CASRAQGYQPQHF.

The chain employs TRBV9 and TRBJ2-1; D remains unclear. V lost 0 bases and J lost 4, with 11 bases in between. Germline CDR1 SGDLS, CDR2 YYNGEE. CDR3 length: 15 amino acids. CDR3 residues: CASSVGVGAYNEQFF. The CDR3, as DNA: TGTGCCAGCAGCGTAGGGGTGGGTGCTTACAATGAGCAGTTCTTC.

V is TRBV11-1 and J is TRBJ1-5; D may be TRBD1 (5 bases). The V gene lost 1 base and the J gene lost 4 bases, with 17 bases spanning the gap. The germline V gene has CDR1 SGHAT and CDR2 FQDESV (reference sequence). This CDR3 is built from 17 residues. The CDR3 loop is CASSLVLARERNQPQHF. The DNA of the CDR3 is TGTGCCAGCAGCTTAGTATTGGCCAGGGAGAGAAATCAGCCCCAGCATTTT.

This rearrangement joins TRBV6-6 to TRBJ1-5, with TRBD1 matching 8 bases. This CDR3 spans 13 amino acids. The germline gives CDR1 MNHNY, CDR2 SVGAGI (reference sequence). The trim removed 6 bases at V and 7 bases at J, leaving 5 bases unmatched. CDR3 sequence (DNA): TGTGCCAGCAGCACTAGACAGGGGCAGCCCCAGCATTTT. Its translation: CASSTRQGQPQHF.

The CDR3 here is CASSPGQGPSYEQYF. DNA for the CDR3: TGTGCCAGCTCACCAGGTCAGGGGCCGTCCTACGAGCAGTACTTC. The gene calls are TRBV18 and TRBJ2-7, with D perhaps matching TRBD1 (6 bases). The ends were cut back, 2 bases at V and 1 base at J, with 12 bases in the middle. CDR3 length: 15 amino acids. Germline lookup yields CDR1 KGHSH and CDR2 LQKENI.

The chain uses TRBV6-1 and TRBJ1-5; possible D gene TRBD1, 6 bases. The V end was cut by 6 bases, the J end by 2 bases, with 11 bases between. The CDR3 totals 14 residues. CDR1 and CDR2 from the germline V gene are MNHNS and SASEGT. The CDR3 is CASRAGVRNQPQHF. The CDR3 DNA reads as TGTGCCAGCAGGGCAGGGGTTCGCAATCAGCCCCAGCATTTT.

The chain carries TRBV29-1 and TRBJ2-3, with unresolved D. V shed 5 bases and J shed 2 bases, with 11 bases lying between them. The germline CDR1 and CDR2 sequences are SQVTM and ANQGSEA. This CDR3 is built from 13 residues. CDR3 amino acids: CSVSRFLTDTQYF. CDR3 coding DNA: TGCAGCGTTAGCCGTTTCCTCACAGATACGCAGTATTTT.

This rearrangement joins TRBV18 to TRBJ2-2; possible D gene TRBD2, 6 bases. Between the trimmed V and J ends, which lost 8 bases and 1 base, there was a span of 11 bases. Looked up from germline, CDR1 is KGHSH and CDR2 is LQKENI. The length of the CDR3 is 14 residues. The CDR3 DNA follows: TGTGCCAGCAGCGCGGGGTTGAACACCGGGGAGCTGTTTTTT. Translated, it gives CASSAGLNTGELFF.

The genes are TRBV21-1 and TRBJ2-1; the table's D gene call, TRBD2, was not cross checked with the DNA. TRBV21-1 is a documented pseudogene. This CDR3 is built from 17 residues. As DNA, the CDR3 is TGTGCCAGCAGCATCCCGCGGAGCGGGGGGGCCTACAATGAGCAGTTCTTC. It specifies CASSIPRSGGAYNEQFF.

The J gene is TRBJ1-1, the V gene TRBV18; 9 positions agree with TRBD1. Per germline, CDR1 KGHSH and CDR2 LQKENI. Unmatched junction bases numbered 8, after V lost 5 bases and J lost 4 bases. This CDR3 has 15 residues. As DNA, the CDR3 is TGTGCCAGCTCATGGACAGGGGATGTAGTCACTGAAGCTTTCTTT. Amino acid sequence: CASSWTGDVVTEAFF.

The chain recombines TRBV11-3 with TRBJ2-1; 7 nucleotides line up with TRBD2. The CDR3 has 15 residues. After removal of 4 bases from V and 3 bases from J, the junction contained 6 bases not matched to a gene. The germline V gene has CDR1 SGHNT and CDR2 YENEEA. In DNA, the CDR3 is TGTGCCAGCAGCTACTCGGGGGAGGGCTACAATGAGCAGTTCTTC. Encoded protein: CASSYSGEGYNEQFF.